One sample yielded the 28 T cell receptor beta chains listed below, sequenced in a study of Ad26.COV2.S vaccination and SARS-CoV-2 variants. Regarding treatment: 15 to 20 received Ad26.COV2.S at low or high dose, single or two shots; several received placebo; per-sample allocation not given. On day 63 after the first injection, vaccine and placebo recipients gave samples. The method was immunoSEQ multiplex PCR; TCRdb's version includes in-frame clones alone and lacks a portion of them. The data show about 350,000 clones, 80% to 90% seen once. The starting material was peripheral blood, obtained in a trial of Ad26.COV2.S vaccine versus placebo. These receptor sequences come from a person aged 18-60 years who received the Ad26.COV2.S COVID-19 vaccine or a placebo.

On this clone: This sample includes further DNA sequences coding for the same CDR3. The chain combines TRBV5-1 with TRBJ2-1; D gene ambiguous. This CDR3 contains 15 residues. Trimming left V 3 bases short and J 2 bases short, with 12 bases between. Germline-derived CDR1 and CDR2 are SGHRS and YFSETQ. The CDR3 is CASSWGTGAYNEQFF. The DNA for the CDR3 is TGCGCCAGCAGCTGGGGTACGGGCGCCTACAATGAGCAGTTCTTC.

V and J are TRBV2 and TRBJ1-4; unclear D gene. V gave up 5 bases and J gave up 8 bases, with 6 bases separating them. CDR3 size: 11 residues. CDR1 is SNHLY and CDR2 is FYNNEI in the germline V gene. The CDR3 nucleotides read TGTGCCAGCAGTTGGGAAGAAAAACTGTTTTTT. Its translation: CASSWEEKLFF.

J is TRBJ1-5 and V is TRBV18; D uncertain. CDR3 length equals 13 residues. From germline, CDR1 is KGHSH and CDR2 LQKENI. The V and J ends lost 1 base and 6 bases respectively, with 7 bases between them. The CDR3: CASSPQAGQPQHF. The CDR3 DNA sequence: TGTGCCAGCTCACCACAAGCGGGTCAGCCCCAGCATTTT.

This chain connects TRBV23-1 to TRBJ2-3; D possibly corresponds to TRBD2 (6 bases). TRBV23-1 carries the ORF label, with uncertain function. The CDR3 spans 16 residues. V lost 2 bases and J 0 bases, leaving 12 bases between the germline ends. CDR3 in DNA: TGCGCCAGCAGTCAAGGGACTTTGAGGAGCACAGATACGCAGTATTTT. It is translated as CASSQGTLRSTDTQYF.

CDR3 DNA: TGTGCCAGCAATCGGGGACCCTACGAGCAGTACTTC. It encodes CASNRGPYEQYF. The J gene is TRBJ2-7, the V gene TRBV2; D may be TRBD1 or TRBD2 (5 bases each). This CDR3 region has 12 residues. Deletions cut 7 bases from V and 2 bases from J, with 9 bases between. Germline V gene data show CDR1 as SNHLY and CDR2 as FYNNEI.

The chain uses TRBV19 and TRBJ2-3, with D maybe TRBD2 (5 bases). V was pared by 5 bases and J by 2 bases, with 17 bases between. The CDR3 runs 16 residues. Germline V gene sequence: CDR1 LNHDA, CDR2 SQIVND (reference sequence). CDR3 bases: TGTGCCAGTAGTGCCCGACTACTCGACCCCACAGATACGCAGTATTTT. It encodes CASSARLLDPTDTQYF.

The chain joins TRBV5-4 to TRBJ2-5, with TRBD1 matching 9 bases. Germline CDR1 is SGHNT and CDR2 is YYREEE (reference sequence). This CDR3 is 16 amino acids long. The junction had 9 bases not matched to a gene; V was cut back by 3 bases and J by 3 bases. This CDR3 reads CASSSLKTGGKETQYF. The CDR3 bases are TGTGCCAGCAGCTCCTTGAAGACAGGGGGAAAAGAGACCCAGTACTTC.

The J gene is TRBJ1-2, the V gene TRBV19; unclear D gene. V lost 3 bases to trimming and J lost 4 bases, with 15 bases between them. The CDR3 length is 15 residues. Germline CDR1 and CDR2: LNHDA and SQIVND (reference sequence). The CDR3 DNA is TGTGCCAGTAGTATTCTGGGTACGGAGGCCTATGGCTACACCTTC. Protein product: CASSILGTEAYGYTF.

The V and J genes are TRBV5-1 and TRBJ1-1; possible D gene TRBD1, 5 bases. The ends were cut back, 0 bases at V and 10 bases at J, with 16 bases in the middle. CDR1 and CDR2 from the germline V gene are SGHRS and YFSETQ. The length of the CDR3 is 14 residues. The DNA for the CDR3 is TGCGCCAGCAGCTTGGGCCCTTCAGGGTCCCGAGCTTTCTTT. Its protein is CASSLGPSGSRAFF.

This rearrangement joins TRBV7-9 to TRBJ2-7, with D perhaps TRBD2 (7 bases). V lost 5 bases and J lost 7, with 21 bases in between. This CDR3 is 15 amino acids long. Germline V gene data show CDR1 as SEHNR and CDR2 as FQNEAQ (reference sequence). The CDR3 is CASSPPAGAPLEQYF. The CDR3 DNA reads TGTGCCAGCAGCCCGCCGGCGGGGGCTCCCCTAGAGCAGTACTTC.

This clone was seen just once. The V and J genes are TRBV10-1 and TRBJ2-1, with 9 positions matching TRBD1. V gave up 10 bases and J gave up 12 bases; unmatched junction bases: 7. The CDR3 spans 11 residues. CDR1 WNHNN and CDR2 SYGVQD come from the germline V gene (reference sequence). CDR3 sequence reads: CATGQGLWQFF. Here the CDR3 DNA reads TGCGCCACCGGACAGGGGTTGTGGCAGTTCTTC.

The chain links TRBV23-1 to TRBJ2-3; D remains ambiguous. Being an ORF, TRBV23-1 has a function that is uncertain. The CDR3 consists of 16 residues. Trimming removed 3 bases at V and 5 bases at J, with 18 bases between. CDR3 coding DNA: TGCGCCAGCAGTCACCCCGGTCGTCTAGGGAAAGATACGCAGTATTTT. Its protein is CASSHPGRLGKDTQYF.

As regards this clone: Other DNA sequences in this sample translate to the same CDR3. The chain joins TRBV7-2 to TRBJ2-7; D is uncertain. The germline V gene encodes CDR1 SGHTA and CDR2 FQGNSA. This CDR3 is 13 amino acids long. V was pared by 5 bases and J by 1 base, with 9 bases between. The CDR3 DNA reads as TGTGCCAGCAGCCTTAGTCAGTCCTACGAGCAGTACTTC. This gives the protein CASSLSQSYEQYF.

The chain links TRBV7-9 to TRBJ2-5; 7 bases agree with TRBD1. Trimming removed 0 bases from V and 1 base from J; junction bases left unmatched: 8. The V gene's germline CDR1 is SEHNR and CDR2 FQNEAQ (reference sequence). The CDR3 runs 17 residues. The CDR3: CASSLAPYRGPQETQYF. CDR3 DNA: TGTGCCAGCAGCTTAGCGCCCTACAGGGGACCCCAAGAGACCCAGTACTTC.

This clone was observed a handful of times. This chain connects TRBV28 to TRBJ1-6; D call uncertain. The CDR3 sequence is 14 residues long. Trimming removed 7 bases at V and 4 bases at J, with 11 bases between. Germline loops: CDR1 MDHEN, CDR2 SYDVKM. The CDR3: CASNWQAYNSPLHF. Written as DNA, the CDR3 is TGTGCCAGCAACTGGCAGGCTTATAATTCACCCCTCCACTTT.

The rearrangement uses TRBV6-2 or TRBV6-3 and TRBJ2-3; TRBD2 might be the D (6 bases). Germline V CDR1 and CDR2: MNHEY, SVGEGT. Trimming shortened V by 4 bases and J by 0 bases, and 14 bases separated the two germline ends. The CDR3 covers 16 residues. This CDR3 is CASSSRGAPSTDTQYF. CDR3 DNA sequence: TGTGCCAGCAGTTCCCGCGGGGCGCCTAGCACAGATACGCAGTATTTT.

This rearrangement joins TRBV3-1 (or the pseudogene TRBV3-2) to TRBJ1-2; possibly TRBD1 for D (6 bases). Per germline, CDR1 LGHDT and CDR2 YNNKEL (reference sequence). This CDR3 comprises 14 residues. The ends were cut back, 1 base at V and 3 bases at J, with 9 bases in the middle. The CDR3 sequence: CASSQVGQYYGYTF. The DNA for the CDR3 is TGTGCCAGCAGCCAAGTTGGACAGTACTATGGCTACACCTTC.

This chain links TRBV29-1 with TRBJ2-7; 9 bases align to TRBD1. The CDR3 length is 13 residues. The germline V gene encodes CDR1 SQVTM and CDR2 ANQGSEA. V dropped 5 bases and J dropped 5; count of bases not matched to a gene: 7. The CDR3 DNA follows: TGCAGCGTTAAGGGACAGGGTGGCCACGAGCAGTACTTC. It specifies CSVKGQGGHEQYF.

The sample holds many counts of this clone. V gene TRBV5-6 combines with J gene TRBJ2-6; 7 bases fit TRBD1. Germline V gene lookup returns CDR1 SGHDT and CDR2 YYEEEE. The V segment lost 2 bases and the J segment 2 bases; nucleotides outside the gene matches: 4. The CDR3 contains 16 residues. The CDR3 here is CASSLQGIPGANVLTF. DNA of the CDR3: TGTGCCAGCAGCTTACAGGGGATTCCTGGGGCCAACGTCCTGACTTTC.

This chain uses TRBV11-3 with TRBJ2-5; D remains unclear. Per the germline V gene, CDR1 is SGHNT and CDR2 is YENEEA. There are 13 residues in the CDR3. Trimming removed 5 bases at V and 2 bases at J, with 9 bases between. CDR3 sequence: CASSLSFQETQYF. The CDR3 coding sequence is TGTGCCAGCAGCCTGTCATTTCAAGAGACCCAGTACTTC.

The table lists this clone with many counts. This chain connects TRBV11-2 to TRBJ2-2; 10 nucleotides line up with TRBD1. With 6 bases clipped from V and 9 bases from J, the junction kept 16 bases outside the gene matches. CDR1 is SGHAT, CDR2 FQNNGV, per germline. CDR3 size: 17 residues. The CDR3, as DNA: TGTGCCAGCAGGAGCTCCGGGACAGGGGCCCCCAGCTGGGAGCTGTTTTTT. It translates to CASRSSGTGAPSWELFF.

This chain uses TRBV27 with TRBJ2-1; D not resolved. Between the trimmed V and J ends, which lost 5 bases and 0 bases, there was a span of 11 bases. This CDR3 comprises 15 residues. The germline V gene has CDR1 MNHEY and CDR2 SMNVEV (reference sequence). CDR3 region: CASSLYLDSYNEQFF. The CDR3 nucleotides read TGTGCCAGCAGTCTCTACCTCGACTCCTACAATGAGCAGTTCTTC.

This rearrangement joins TRBV4-2 to TRBJ2-7; possible D gene TRBD1, 5 bases. This CDR3 has 16 residues. Deletions cut 0 bases from V and 4 bases from J, with 16 bases between. The V gene's germline CDR1 is LGHNA and CDR2 YNFKEQ. As DNA, the CDR3 is TGTGCCAGCAGCCAAGAATGGGGTCAGGACACTTACGAGCAGTACTTC. Translating gives CASSQEWGQDTYEQYF.

For the CDR3, the DNA is TGTGCCAGCAGCGCAACAGGGGTGCAGCCCCAGCATTTT. It codes for CASSATGVQPQHF. The rearrangement uses TRBV5-6 and TRBJ1-5, with 7 bases identical to TRBD1. With V trimmed by 4 bases and J by 7 bases, 5 bases remained unmatched. There are 13 residues in the CDR3. Germline V CDR1 and CDR2: SGHDT, YYEEEE.

The chain combines TRBV5-5 with TRBJ2-7; 9 positions agree with TRBD1. Per germline, CDR1 SGHKS and CDR2 YYEKEE (reference sequence). V dropped 4 bases and J dropped 6; count of bases not matched to a gene: 11. This CDR3 is built from 15 residues. The CDR3 reads CASSLGQGLFFEQYF. In nucleotides, the CDR3 is TGTGCCAGCAGCCTAGGACAGGGGCTTTTTTTCGAGCAGTACTTC.

The chain recombines TRBV7-2 with TRBJ2-6; perhaps TRBD2 as D (5 bases). Germline V gene lookup returns CDR1 SGHTA and CDR2 FQGNSA. Trimming shortened V by 2 bases and J by 1 base, and 6 bases separated the two germline ends. The CDR3 totals 15 residues. Here the CDR3 DNA reads TGTGCCAGCAGCTTACGGGGATCTGGGGCCAACGTCCTGACTTTC. Translated: CASSLRGSGANVLTF.

This chain connects TRBV11-3 to TRBJ2-3, with unresolved D. This CDR3 region has 12 residues. V was trimmed by 4 bases and J by 3 bases, leaving 5 bases between them. From germline, CDR1 is SGHNT and CDR2 YENEEA. The chain's CDR3 is CASSSDTDTQYF. In nucleotides, the CDR3 is TGTGCCAGCAGCTCAGATACAGATACGCAGTATTTT. Full variable domain (rest looked up from reference TRBV11-3 and TRBJ2-3): EAGVVQSPRYKIIEKKQPVAFWCNPISGHNTLYWYLQNLGQGPELLIRYENEEAVDDSQLPKDRFSAERLKGVDSTLKIQPAELGDSAVYLCASSSDTDTQYFGPGTRLTVL.

The rearrangement uses TRBV4-2 and TRBJ2-3; D may match TRBD1 or TRBD2 (5 bases each). Trimming removed 1 base at V and 5 bases at J, with 13 bases between. CDR3 length equals 15 residues. Germline V gene sequence: CDR1 LGHNA, CDR2 YNFKEQ. The CDR3: CASSQGRVGGDTQYF. Here the CDR3 DNA reads TGTGCCAGCAGCCAAGGGCGGGTTGGGGGAGATACGCAGTATTTT.